Listed below are T cell receptor beta chains from one sample, sequenced in a study of blood T cell repertoires in COVID-19. The repertoire was sequenced with immunoSEQ multiplex PCR; TCRdb's copy has only in-frame clones and lacks some. This sample yields around 260,000 clones, of which 75% to 90% are seen a single time; about 1.6% belongs to the top ten. The sample was peripheral blood. These receptors originate from a woman aged 40 to 50 who had recovered from COVID-19. Both conserved end residues are part of each CDR3. The order of the fields is V gene, J gene, D gene, clone size, CDR3 protein, CDR3 DNA. A D gene is named only where the DNA matches it firmly. Clone size is not always given. Where it is, it says once, few, many or a class for expanded clones.

>TRBV30|TRBJ2-3|.|.
CAWGLFPVSTQYF
TGTGCCTGGGGACTCTTCCCGGTTTCAACGCAGTATTTT
>TRBV5-1|TRBJ1-2|.|once
CASSTGQYGYTF
TGCGCCAGCAGCACCGGACAGTATGGCTACACCTTC
>TRBV29-1|TRBJ1-4|TRBD1|.
CSVVPLQGSGYNEKLFF
TGCAGCGTTGTGCCTTTACAGGGGTCGGGCTATAATGAAAAACTGTTTTTT
>TRBV19|TRBJ1-4|.|.
CASSILYSTNEKLFF
TGTGCCAGTAGTATTTTGTACTCAACTAATGAAAAACTGTTTTTT
>TRBV5-4|TRBJ2-7|TRBD2|.
CASSFSGDPSYEQYF
TGTGCCAGCAGCTTTAGCGGGGATCCCTCCTACGAGCAGTACTTC
>TRBV6-1|TRBJ2-1|TRBD2|.
CASSEGDYSYNEQFF
TGTGCCAGCAGTGAAGGGGACTACTCCTACAATGAGCAGTTCTTC
>TRBV5-1|TRBJ2-3|TRBD1|.
CASSPPRQGGTDTQYF
TGCGCCAGCAGCCCGCCCAGGCAGGGGGGCACAGATACGCAGTATTTT
>TRBV11-2|TRBJ2-1|TRBD2|.
CASSLESGGLGEQFF
TGTGCCAGCAGCTTAGAGTCGGGAGGTTTAGGTGAGCAGTTCTTC
>TRBV27|TRBJ2-3|.|.
CASSFPPTDTQYF
TGTGCCAGCAGTTTTCCTCCCACAGATACGCAGTATTTT
>TRBV9|TRBJ1-2|TRBD1|.
CASSVGGGGGYTF
TGTGCCAGCAGCGTAGGAGGGGGCGGCGGCTACACCTTC
>TRBV9|TRBJ2-3|.|.
CASSVGPIPTDTQYF
TGTGCCAGCAGCGTAGGGCCCATCCCCACAGATACGCAGTATTTT
>TRBV5-6|TRBJ2-3|.|.
CASSLLLAIGTQYF
TGTGCCAGCAGCTTGCTCCTAGCGATCGGTACGCAGTATTTT
>TRBV6-5|TRBJ2-7|TRBD2|.
CASSFIAGRSSYEQYF
TGTGCCAGCAGTTTCATAGCGGGAAGGAGCTCCTACGAGCAGTACTTC
>TRBV11-2|TRBJ2-2|TRBD1|.
CASSLGQGLNTGELFF
TGTGCCAGCAGCTTGGGACAGGGGTTGAACACCGGGGAGCTGTTTTTT
>TRBV12-3/TRBV12-4|TRBJ1-2|.|.
CASSLEGTF
TGTGCCAGCAGTTTGGAGGGCACCTTC
>TRBV7-3|TRBJ2-5|.|.
CASSRTGYETQYF
TGTGCCAGCAGCAGAACAGGGTATGAGACCCAGTACTTC
>TRBV4-3|TRBJ1-2|.|.
CASSQETVGYGYTF
TGCGCCAGCAGCCAAGAGACAGTGGGTTATGGCTACACCTTC
>TRBV3-1/TRBV3-2|TRBJ1-2|TRBD1|few
CASSHGQGARGYTF
TGTGCCAGCAGCCATGGACAGGGGGCGCGGGGCTACACCTTC
>TRBV27|TRBJ1-6|.|.
CASSFVLNWNSPLHF
TGTGCCAGCAGTTTCGTACTGAACTGGAATTCACCCCTCCACTTT
>TRBV11-2|TRBJ2-1|TRBD1|few
CASSRPGQVYNEQFF
TGTGCCAGCAGCCGGCCGGGACAGGTATACAATGAGCAGTTCTTC
>TRBV9|TRBJ2-1|TRBD2|.
CASSVGPSGGTPSRVYEQFF
TGTGCCAGCAGCGTGGGTCCCAGCGGGGGCACCCCCAGCAGGGTCTATGAGCAGTTCTTC
>TRBV19|TRBJ1-1|TRBD1|.
CASSPLDRGGYTEAFF
TGTGCCAGTAGCCCGCTAGACAGGGGAGGATACACTGAAGCTTTCTTT
>TRBV3-1/TRBV3-2|TRBJ1-3|TRBD1|few
CASSQDRGQGARNTIYF
TGTGCCAGCAGCCAAGATCGGGGACAGGGGGCGCGGAACACCATATATTTT
>TRBV9|TRBJ2-3|.|.
CASSTQGPSTDTQYF
TGTGCCAGCAGCACCCAGGGTCCTAGCACAGATACGCAGTATTTT
>TRBV9|TRBJ1-1|TRBD1|.
CASSVDRGPEAFF
TGTGCCAGCAGCGTGGACAGGGGACCTGAAGCTTTCTTT
>TRBV9|TRBJ1-2|.|.
CASSVGAGGDGYTF
TGTGCCAGCAGCGTAGGGGCCGGGGGAGATGGCTACACCTTC
>TRBV18|TRBJ1-2|TRBD1|.
CASSPDRGGYGYTF
TGTGCCAGCTCACCAGACAGGGGTGGCTATGGCTACACCTTC
>TRBV5-1|TRBJ1-3|TRBD1|.
CASSRDSSSGNTIYF
TGCGCCAGCAGTCGGGACAGCAGCTCTGGAAACACCATATATTTT
>TRBV6-5|TRBJ1-3|.|few
CASSHTGTVGNTIYF
TGTGCCAGCAGTCACACAGGGACGGTTGGAAACACCATATATTTT
>TRBV30|TRBJ1-5|TRBD1|.
CAWSDRGVRQYQHF
TGTGCCTGGAGTGACAGGGGAGTGAGGCAGTACCAGCATTTT
>TRBV29-1|TRBJ2-7|TRBD2|.
CSVTGGLYEQYF
TGCAGCGTGACGGGAGGGCTCTACGAGCAGTACTTC
>TRBV5-1|TRBJ1-4|.|.
CASSLVTGAATNEKLFF
TGCGCCAGCAGCTTGGTAACTGGGGCTGCAACTAATGAAAAACTGTTTTTT
>TRBV6-5|TRBJ1-2|.|.
CASRASNYGYTF
TGTGCCAGCCGAGCCTCTAACTATGGCTACACCTTC
>TRBV2|TRBJ1-5|.|.
CASRKENNQPQHF
TGTGCCAGCAGGAAGGAGAATAATCAGCCCCAGCATTTT
>TRBV5-1|TRBJ2-7|.|.
CASRTDSYEQYF
TGCGCCAGCAGAACGGACAGCTACGAGCAGTACTTC
>TRBV7-9|TRBJ1-2|TRBD1|few
CASSPPGQGLVMRGYTF
TGTGCCAGCAGCCCACCGGGACAGGGGTTAGTAATGCGTGGCTACACCTTC
>TRBV11-2|TRBJ1-5|.|.
CASSSTGSNQPQHF
TGTGCCAGCAGTTCAACAGGGAGCAATCAGCCCCAGCATTTT
>TRBV19|TRBJ2-7|TRBD1|.
CASSIDGTGPRYF
TGTGCCAGTAGTATAGATGGGACAGGCCCGCGGTACTTC
>TRBV19|TRBJ2-1|TRBD2|.
CASRTAGTSGGNEQFF
TGTGCCAGTCGAACCGCCGGGACTAGCGGGGGAAATGAGCAGTTCTTC
>TRBV19|TRBJ2-2|TRBD1|.
CASRHTGGPGELFF
TGTGCCAGTAGGCACACAGGGGGGCCCGGGGAGCTGTTTTTT
>TRBV18|TRBJ1-2|TRBD1|.
CASSPSGQGDGYTF
TGTGCCAGCTCACCATCGGGACAGGGCGATGGCTACACCTTC
>TRBV5-5|TRBJ2-7|.|.
CASVQGYEQYF
TGTGCCAGCGTGCAGGGGTACGAGCAGTACTTC
>TRBV5-1|TRBJ2-1|.|.
CASSPGNSYNEQFF
TGCGCCAGCAGCCCAGGGAACTCCTACAATGAGCAGTTCTTC
>TRBV7-3|TRBJ1-1|TRBD1|.
CASSLPRQGSWTEAFF
TGTGCCAGCAGCTTACCCCGACAGGGAAGTTGGACTGAAGCTTTCTTT
>TRBV19|TRBJ2-7|TRBD1|.
CASSIRALDRGLNEQYF
TGTGCCAGTAGTATAAGGGCCCTGGACAGGGGGCTAAACGAGCAGTACTTC
>TRBV13|TRBJ2-2|TRBD2|once
CASSSPRGTSGPPTGELFF
TGTGCCAGCAGCTCCCCGCGGGGGACTAGCGGGCCTCCGACCGGGGAGCTGTTTTTT
>TRBV7-8|TRBJ1-3|TRBD1|.
CASSTSRGQFGNTIYF
TGTGCCAGCAGCACCAGCAGGGGGCAGTTTGGAAACACCATATATTTT